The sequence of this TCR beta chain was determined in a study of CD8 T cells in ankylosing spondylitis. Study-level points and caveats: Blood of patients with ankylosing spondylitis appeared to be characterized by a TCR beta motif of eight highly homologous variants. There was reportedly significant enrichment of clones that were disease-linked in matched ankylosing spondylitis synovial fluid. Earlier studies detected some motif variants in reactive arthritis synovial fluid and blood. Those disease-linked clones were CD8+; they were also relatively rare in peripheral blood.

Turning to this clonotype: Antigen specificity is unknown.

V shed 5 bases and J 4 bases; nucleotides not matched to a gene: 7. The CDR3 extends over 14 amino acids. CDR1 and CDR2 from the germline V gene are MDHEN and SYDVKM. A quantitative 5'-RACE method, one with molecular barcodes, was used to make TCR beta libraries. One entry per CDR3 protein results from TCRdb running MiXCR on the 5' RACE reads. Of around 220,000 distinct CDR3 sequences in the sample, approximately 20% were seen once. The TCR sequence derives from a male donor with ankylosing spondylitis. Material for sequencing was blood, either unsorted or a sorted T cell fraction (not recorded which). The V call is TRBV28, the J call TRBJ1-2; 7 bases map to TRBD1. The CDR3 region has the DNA TGTGCCAGCAGTCTCCTACAGGGGCTCTATGGCTACACCTTC. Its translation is CASSLLQGLYGYTF.